This T cell receptor (beta chain) was identified during a study of shared T cell receptors in the human thymus. V lost 0 bases to trimming and J lost 12 bases; unmatched junction nucleotides: 28. The length of the CDR3 is 22 residues. Per germline, CDR1 SGHRS and CDR2 YFSETQ. Clones were read by immunoSEQ multiplex PCR, and TCRdb kept only the in-frame ones, dropping some. The sample lists over 450,000 clones, about four fifths seen once, with roughly 0.013% in the top ten. These data were likewise used in another study, on human thymus T cells. That paper states: Related work showed strongly overlapping thymic repertoires across unrelated individuals.

This clonotype was sampled from a boy younger than two with a congenital heart defect. The chain is built from TRBV5-1 and TRBJ2-1; 12 nucleotides align to TRBD2. The sample comprised thymocytes. In DNA, the CDR3 is TGCGCCAGCAGCTTGGCAACGCTACTCCCAGATGCGGCTAGCGGGAGGGTTCGTGGGCAGTTCTTC. This sequence encodes CASSLATLLPDAASGRVRGQFF.